This T cell receptor (beta chain) was identified during a study of blood T cell repertoires in COVID-19. Study overall: Sites in the United States, Italy and Spain provided acute and convalescent COVID-19 samples. Sources were T cells, B-cell-depleted T cells, or PBMCs; the material itself was cDNA or gDNA.

Germline CDR1 and CDR2: LGHNA and YSLEER. V lost 0 bases, J lost 1 base, and 16 bases lay in between. There are 18 residues in the CDR3. How the authors handled the data: The assay estimated nucleated cells by amplifying reference gene primers. The table came from immunoSEQ multiplex PCR; TCRdb's copy has only in-frame clones and leaves some out. The V and J calls and the clone size are those of that table, but D and trimming were determined from the DNA. The sample records 65,000 to 70,000 clones, approximately 93% being singletons. The TCR was taken from a man in his sixties or seventies with active COVID-19. This chain links TRBV4-3 with TRBJ2-1; tentatively, D is TRBD1 (5 bases). The sample comprised peripheral blood. CDR3 in amino acids: CASSQESNQGFSYNEQFF. CDR3 coding DNA: TGCGCCAGCAGCCAAGAAAGCAACCAGGGTTTTTCCTACAATGAGCAGTTCTTC.